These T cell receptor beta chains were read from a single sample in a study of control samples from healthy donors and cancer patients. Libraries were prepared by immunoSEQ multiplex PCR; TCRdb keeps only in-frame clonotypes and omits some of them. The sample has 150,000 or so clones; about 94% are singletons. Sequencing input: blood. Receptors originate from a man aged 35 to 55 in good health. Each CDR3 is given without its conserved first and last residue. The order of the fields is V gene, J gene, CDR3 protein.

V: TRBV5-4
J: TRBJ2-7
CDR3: ASSSGQGPYEQY

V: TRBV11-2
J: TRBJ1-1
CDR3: ASSLSVNTEAF

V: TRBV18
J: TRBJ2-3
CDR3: ASSPTGFTDTQY

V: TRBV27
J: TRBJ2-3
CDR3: ASRRTGENTQY

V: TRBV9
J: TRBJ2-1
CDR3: ASSPLGEGHDEQF

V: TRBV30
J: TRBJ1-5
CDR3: AWSVKVGNQPQH

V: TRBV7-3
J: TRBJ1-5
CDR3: ASSRDRNQPQH

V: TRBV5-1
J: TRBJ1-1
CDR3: ASSLGTGSSEAF

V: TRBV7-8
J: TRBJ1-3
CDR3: ASSRVRGINSGNTIY

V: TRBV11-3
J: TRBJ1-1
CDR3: ASSLSWGPGKTEAF

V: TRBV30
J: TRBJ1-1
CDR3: AWSKGARGEAF

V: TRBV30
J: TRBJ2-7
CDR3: AWSTGHEQY

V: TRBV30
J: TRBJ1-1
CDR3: AWSPLDRALNTEAF

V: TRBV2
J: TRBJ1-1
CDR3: ASERAGTEAF

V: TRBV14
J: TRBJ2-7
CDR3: ASSQGLGRGQY

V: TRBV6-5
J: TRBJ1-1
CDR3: ASRPLTGTNVAF

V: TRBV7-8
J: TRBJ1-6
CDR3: ASSLAGGSNSPLH

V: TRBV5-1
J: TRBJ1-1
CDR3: ASSRGTVDPEAF

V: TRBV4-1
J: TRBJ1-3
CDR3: ASSQNLAPGNTIY

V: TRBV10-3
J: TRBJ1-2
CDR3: AISGEGAYGYT

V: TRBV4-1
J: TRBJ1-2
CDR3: ASSQVREDGYT

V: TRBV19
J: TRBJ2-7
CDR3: ASSIAGAYEQY

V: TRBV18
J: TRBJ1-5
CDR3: ASSPGSLPNQPQH

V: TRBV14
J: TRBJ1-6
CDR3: ASSHQGLSNSPLH

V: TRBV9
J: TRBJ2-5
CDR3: ASSRQEHQETQY

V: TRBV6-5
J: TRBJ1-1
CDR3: ASSYGQGLNTEAF

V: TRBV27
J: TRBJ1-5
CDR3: ASSLEGDQPQH

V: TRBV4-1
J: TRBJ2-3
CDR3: ASSLGGGPDTQY

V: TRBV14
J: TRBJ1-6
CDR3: ASSQEFRNSPLH

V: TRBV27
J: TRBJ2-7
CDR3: ASSSGLAGSYYEQY

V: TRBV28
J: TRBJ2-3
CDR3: ASGAGVRTDTQY

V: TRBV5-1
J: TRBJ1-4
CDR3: ASSKTTGGQTNEKLF

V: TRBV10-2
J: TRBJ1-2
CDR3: ASSESRTGTGHGYT

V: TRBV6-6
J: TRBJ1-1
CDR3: ASSFTRWTDNTEAF

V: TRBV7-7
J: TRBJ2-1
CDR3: ASSLGGTGGFEQF

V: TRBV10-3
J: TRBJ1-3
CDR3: AIRTETGNTIY

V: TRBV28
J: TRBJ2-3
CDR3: ASSLLTGHTDTQY

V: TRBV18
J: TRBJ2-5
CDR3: ASSPPAGRRETQY

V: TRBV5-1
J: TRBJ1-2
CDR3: ASSLDGNYGYT

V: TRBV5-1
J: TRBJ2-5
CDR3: ASSLGTLTGGETQY

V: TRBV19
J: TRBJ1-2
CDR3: ASSIKGKTGGGYGYT

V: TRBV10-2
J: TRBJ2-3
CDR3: ASSTPFSTDTQY

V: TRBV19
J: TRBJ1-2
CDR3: ASSIGTPYGYT

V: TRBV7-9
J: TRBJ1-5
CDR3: ASSLKTNQPQH

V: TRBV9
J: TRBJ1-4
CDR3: ASSPGDRDNEKLF

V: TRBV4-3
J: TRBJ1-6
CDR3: ASSQDLTWGRGSPLH